These 30 T cell receptor beta chains came from one sample sequenced in a study of brain T cells in children with intractable seizures. Only in-frame clones appear in the TCRdb table, and some are missing; sequencing was by immunoSEQ multiplex PCR. The sample lists approximately 330,000 clones, 85% to 95% occurring once. The time point is: blood from clinic visit 5 months post-surgery; TSC patient then seizure free. The material sequenced was peripheral blood, taken 4 to 5 months after surgery. The receptors come from a boy under two years old with tuberous sclerosis and intractable seizures.

The chain has TRBV25-1 and TRBJ2-3; no firm D call. The germline V gene has CDR1 MGHDK and CDR2 SYGVNS. The ends were cut back, 4 bases at V and 0 bases at J, with 8 bases in the middle. The CDR3 is 14 residues long. CDR3 in DNA: TGTGCCAGCAGTGTCTCTAGTAGCACAGATACGCAGTATTTT. This encodes CASSVSSSTDTQYF.

This clone appeared a single time. The J gene is TRBJ2-5, the V gene TRBV28; weak D call: TRBD2 (5 bases). The CDR3 covers 14 residues. In germline, CDR1 is MDHEN, CDR2 SYDVKM. V was shortened by 6 bases and J by 8 bases, with 19 bases between the two germline ends. The CDR3 DNA reads as TGTGCCAGCAGGCCCAAGGGAGTAGCTTTTACCCAGTACTTC. This sequence encodes CASRPKGVAFTQYF.

This clone is a singleton in its sample. This chain links TRBV7-8 with TRBJ2-1; 8 bases map to TRBD2. CDR3 length: 17 amino acids. With V trimmed by 1 base and J by 4 bases, 9 bases remained unmatched. CDR1 is SGHVS, CDR2 FQNEAQ, per germline. The CDR3 reads CASSLESYAGGYNEQFF. The CDR3, as DNA: TGTGCCAGCAGCTTAGAGTCATACGCGGGGGGATACAATGAGCAGTTCTTC.

The chain couples TRBV9 to TRBJ2-7; possibly TRBD1 for D (6 bases). This CDR3 is built from 14 residues. V dropped 0 bases and J dropped 2 bases, with 9 bases sitting between them. Per germline, CDR1 SGDLS and CDR2 YYNGEE. CDR3: CASSVGAGAYEQYF. The CDR3 DNA sequence: TGTGCCAGCAGCGTAGGCGCAGGGGCCTACGAGCAGTACTTC.

This chain links TRBV5-4 with TRBJ2-7; no reliable D call. V lost 0 bases to trimming and J lost 1 base, with 11 bases between them. This CDR3 contains 15 residues. Germline V CDR1 and CDR2: SGHNT, YYREEE (reference sequence). CDR3 DNA sequence: TGTGCCAGCAGCTTGGTTGGTGCCCCGTCCTACGAGCAGTACTTC. Its translation: CASSLVGAPSYEQYF.

V and J are TRBV7-9 and TRBJ1-1, with a tentative D call TRBD1 (5 bases). With 3 bases removed from V and 3 bases from J, the gap between germline ends came to 11 bases. CDR1 is SEHNR and CDR2 is FQNEAQ in the germline V gene (reference sequence). CDR3 size: 14 residues. In DNA form, the CDR3 reads TGTGCCAGCAGCTTTCAAGGGGCTGACACTGAAGCTTTCTTT. Translation gives CASSFQGADTEAFF. Full variable domain (outside the CDR3, taken from reference TRBV7-9 and TRBJ1-1): DTGVSQNPRHKITKRGQNVTFRCDPISEHNRLYWYRQTLGQGPEFLTYFQNEAQLEKSRLLSDRFSAERPKGSFSTLEIQRTEQGDSAMYLCASSFQGADTEAFFGQGTRLTVV.

For this clone: The CDR3 ends on some other residue instead of the conserved phenylalanine or tryptophan, so this is likely a read error. The limits of the CDR3 on the DNA are not certain, so only TCRdb's listed CDR3 is given. The rearrangement links TRBV7-3 to TRBJ1-2; TRBD1 is taken as the D call from the table, unchecked against the DNA. 11 amino acids form the CDR3, both terminal residues included. Germline-derived CDR1 and CDR2 are SGHTA and FQGTGA. The CDR3 here is CASSLNVRHIV.

The chain's CDR3 is CASSLTGTGLNTEAFF. The CDR3 DNA reads as TGTGCCAGCAGTCTAACGGGGACAGGCTTGAACACTGAAGCTTTCTTT. This chain connects TRBV27 to TRBJ1-1, with 8 positions matching TRBD1. This CDR3 has 16 residues. Germline CDR1 and CDR2: MNHEY and SMNVEV (reference sequence). J lost 0 bases, V lost 5 bases, and 8 bases had no gene match.

About this clone itself: Other DNA sequences in this specimen translate into the identical CDR3. V usage is TRBV5-1 and J usage is TRBJ2-7, with unresolved D. The CDR3 spans 11 residues. Trimming cost V 3 bases and J 0 bases, with 1 base left between them. Germline CDR1 reads SGHRS; CDR2 reads YFSETQ. The CDR3 is CASSSSYEQYF. CDR3 in DNA: TGCGCCAGCAGCTCCTCCTACGAGCAGTACTTC.

The chain carries TRBV24-1 and TRBJ1-5; D remains ambiguous. Germline CDR1 and CDR2: KGHDR and SFDVKD. The CDR3 is 16 residues long. Trimming took off 2 bases at V and 0 bases at J, with 10 bases between the two ends. The CDR3 here is CATSDSLGYSNQPQHF. The CDR3 region has the DNA TGTGCCACCAGTGATTCCTTGGGGTATAGCAATCAGCCCCAGCATTTT.

The CDR3 here is CASSLGTGGATGELFF. Written as DNA, the CDR3 is TGTGCCAGCAGCTTAGGGACAGGGGGCGCCACCGGGGAGCTGTTTTTT. The chain uses TRBV7-9 and TRBJ2-2; TRBD1 matches 11 bases. The CDR3 has 16 residues. Per the germline V gene, CDR1 is SEHNR and CDR2 is FQNEAQ (reference sequence). The V gene end was trimmed by 1 base and the J gene end by 4 bases; junction bases not matched to a gene: 2.

The count of this clone is one. This chain uses TRBV7-8 with TRBJ2-1; TRBD2 matches 8 bases. This CDR3 contains 14 residues. Per germline, CDR1 SGHVS and CDR2 FQNEAQ. The ends lost 10 bases at V and 3 bases at J; junction bases unmatched: 8. CDR3 bases: TGTGCCACCGGGGGGGAGCGGGGCTACAATGAGCAGTTCTTC. This gives the protein CATGGERGYNEQFF.

This clone was recorded only once. V is TRBV11-2 and J is TRBJ2-3; D remains ambiguous. There are 15 residues in the CDR3. Germline values: CDR1 SGHAT, CDR2 FQNNGV. Trimming took 1 base from V and 3 from J, leaving 11 bases between them. CDR3 amino acids: CASSLATKMTDTQYF. The DNA of the CDR3 is TGTGCCAGCAGCTTAGCGACCAAAATGACAGATACGCAGTATTTT.

The rearrangement links TRBV25-1 to TRBJ2-7; TRBD1 might be the D (6 bases). Trimming took off 4 bases at V and 0 bases at J, with 13 bases between the two ends. Germline CDR1 reads MGHDK; CDR2 reads SYGVNS. The CDR3 has 15 residues. CDR3 amino acids: CASSGTTGTSYEQYF. CDR3 nucleotides: TGTGCCAGCAGTGGAACTACAGGGACCTCCTACGAGCAGTACTTC.

With respect to this clone: A read error may produce the germline difference seen at one junction end. The sample carries other DNA sequences with the same CDR3. This chain links TRBV30 with TRBJ2-1, with D uncertain. The CDR3 runs 13 residues. Germline CDR1 is GTSNPN and CDR2 is SVGIG (reference sequence). CDR3 protein: CAWSVYLHNEQFF. The CDR3 coding sequence is TGTGCCTGGAGTGTATATTTGCACAATGAACAGTTCTTC.

Comments on this clone: This sample also contains other DNA sequences that code for the same CDR3. The gene calls are TRBV20-1 and TRBJ2-7, with D possibly being TRBD1 (5 bases). The V gene's germline CDR1 is DFQATT and CDR2 SNEGSKA (reference sequence). This CDR3 region has 10 residues. With 4 bases removed from V and 4 bases from J, the gap between germline ends came to 5 bases. CDR3 in amino acids: CSAKGYEQYF. In DNA, the CDR3 is TGCAGTGCTAAGGGGTACGAGCAGTACTTC.

The gene calls are TRBV7-2 and TRBJ2-2, with D possibly being TRBD2 (5 bases). Trimming removed 1 base from V and 7 bases from J, with 7 bases in between. This CDR3 is built from 13 residues. Germline-derived CDR1 and CDR2 are SGHTA and FQGNSA. CDR3 region: CASSLEEDGELFF. As DNA, the CDR3 is TGTGCCAGCAGCTTAGAGGAGGACGGGGAGCTGTTTTTT.

V is TRBV9 and J is TRBJ2-7, with D perhaps matching TRBD2 (5 bases). Germline CDR1 SGDLS, CDR2 YYNGEE. The CDR3 is 14 residues long. V dropped 0 bases and J dropped 3 bases, with 10 bases sitting between them. The CDR3 sequence is CASSVATGSYEQYF. Written as DNA, the CDR3 is TGTGCCAGCAGCGTAGCAACGGGGAGCTACGAGCAGTACTTC.

V gene TRBV6-5 combines with J gene TRBJ2-5; 9 bases map to TRBD2. This CDR3 is 15 amino acids long. The germline CDR1 and CDR2 sequences are MNHEY and SVGAGI. The J segment lost 5 bases and the V segment lost 6 bases, leaving 10 bases of the junction unmatched. CDR3 residues: CASRYTAGGEETQYF. Written as DNA, the CDR3 is TGTGCCAGCAGGTACACAGCGGGGGGAGAGGAGACCCAGTACTTC.

The chain is built from TRBV9 and TRBJ1-1, with D perhaps TRBD1 (6 bases). The CDR3 runs to 16 residues. Per germline, CDR1 SGDLS and CDR2 YYNGEE. The V and J ends lost 5 bases and 4 bases respectively, with 21 bases between them. CDR3 loop: CASRDIRQDRGTEAFF. CDR3 nucleotide sequence: TGTGCCAGCAGGGACATCCGACAGGACCGAGGCACTGAAGCTTTCTTT.

This clone is a singleton in its sample. The chain employs TRBV6-2 or TRBV6-3 and TRBJ1-6; D perhaps matches TRBD1 (5 bases). Germline V lookup: CDR1 MNHEY, CDR2 SVGEGT. This CDR3 has 15 residues. V was cut by 5 bases and J by 3 bases, with 11 bases left in between. The CDR3 region has the DNA TGTGCCAGCAGTCCCCGGGGGATCTATAATTCACCCCTCCACTTT. Translated: CASSPRGIYNSPLHF.

The genes are TRBV19 and TRBJ1-5; 7 bases agree with TRBD1. Germline V lookup: CDR1 LNHDA, CDR2 SQIVND (reference sequence). This CDR3 contains 15 residues. Unmatched junction bases numbered 9, after V lost 5 bases and J lost 5 bases. CDR3 amino acids: CASSVWGDRHQPQHF. The CDR3 DNA is TGTGCCAGTAGTGTGTGGGGGGACAGACATCAGCCCCAGCATTTT.

The chain uses TRBV7-8 and TRBJ1-2; 8 bases line up with TRBD1. Germline assignment: CDR1 SGHVS and CDR2 FQNEAQ. The CDR3 covers 17 residues. V dropped 1 base and J dropped 2; count of bases not matched to a gene: 9. This CDR3 reads CASSLGTGKGFNYGYTF. In DNA form, the CDR3 reads TGTGCCAGCAGCTTAGGGACAGGGAAGGGTTTCAACTATGGCTACACCTTC.

The V call is TRBV9, the J call TRBJ2-2; D is undetermined. V was pared by 5 bases and J by 4 bases, with 9 bases between. The CDR3 totals 13 residues. The germline CDR1 and CDR2 sequences are SGDLS and YYNGEE. CDR3 coding DNA: TGTGCCAGCAGTCCAATAGGCACCGGGGAGCTGTTTTTT. Amino acids: CASSPIGTGELFF.

V usage is TRBV2 and J usage is TRBJ1-2, with 9 bases fitting TRBD1. CDR3 size: 15 residues. V was clipped by 3 bases and J by 8 bases; unmatched bases: 10. The germline CDR1 and CDR2 sequences are SNHLY and FYNNEI. CDR3 nucleotide sequence: TGTGCCAGCAGTGAGGGGCCGACAGGGGGAACAGGCTACACCTTC. Translation gives CASSEGPTGGTGYTF.

This clone has only one observation. The V gene is TRBV12-3 or TRBV12-4, the J gene TRBJ2-1, with no clear D. V was pared by 6 bases and J by 4 bases, with 10 bases between. The CDR3 length is 13 residues. The CDR3: CASRPGLYNEQFF. In nucleotides, the CDR3 is TGTGCCAGCAGGCCTGGATTATACAATGAGCAGTTCTTC.

The chain employs TRBV20-1 and TRBJ2-1; no firm D call. V gave up 3 bases and J gave up 6 bases, with 24 bases separating them. CDR3 length: 17 residues. Germline loops: CDR1 DFQATT, CDR2 SNEGSKA (reference sequence). CDR3 sequence: CSASKIPYTTKGNEQFF. Here the CDR3 DNA reads TGCAGTGCTAGTAAGATTCCCTATACCACCAAAGGCAATGAGCAGTTCTTC.

This clone turned up a few times. The chain's CDR3 is CASSDRDNTEAFF. CDR3 coding DNA: TGTGCCAGCAGTGACCGGGACAACACTGAAGCTTTCTTT. The V and J genes are TRBV6-4 and TRBJ1-1; D may be TRBD1 (5 bases). This CDR3 contains 13 residues. V lost 2 bases and J 2 bases, leaving 6 bases between the germline ends. Germline loops: CDR1 MRHNA, CDR2 SNTAGT.

The chain combines TRBV5-6 with TRBJ1-2; D ambiguous. There are 11 residues in the CDR3. The ends were cut back, 0 bases at V and 10 bases at J, with 7 bases in the middle. Germline CDR1 SGHDT, CDR2 YYEEEE. The CDR3, as DNA: TGTGCCAGCAGCTTGGTCAGTGCCTACACCTTC. It codes for CASSLVSAYTF. The variable domain in full, completed from reference TRBV5-6 and TRBJ1-2, reads DAGVTQSPTHLIKTRGQQVTLRCSPKSGHDTVSWYQQALGQGPQFIFQYYEEEERQRGNFPDRFSGHQFPNYSSELNVNALLLGDSALYLCASSLVSAYTFGSGTRLTVV.

This chain links TRBV27 with TRBJ1-5, with D uncertain. From germline, CDR1 is MNHEY and CDR2 SMNVEV (reference sequence). The CDR3 has 13 residues. Between the trimmed V and J ends, which lost 2 bases and 4 bases, there was a span of 6 bases. The CDR3 spells CASSLGRNQPQHF. For the CDR3, the DNA is TGTGCCAGCAGTTTAGGCAGGAATCAGCCCCAGCATTTT.